These T cell receptor beta chains were read from a single sample in a study of cytomegalovirus exposure and HLA in healthy donors. Produced via immunoSEQ multiplex PCR; TCRdb's table is partial and in-frame only. The sample lists some 130,000 clones, around 79% occurring once. Material: PBMCs. The receptors come from a man in his forties in good health and CMV-seropositive. The CDR3 runs from the conserved cysteine through the conserved F or W. A D gene is named only where the DNA matches it firmly.

J gene	V gene	D gene	CDR3 protein
TRBJ1-5	TRBV28	TRBD1	CASRAQGGQPQHF
TRBJ2-7	TRBV6-5	.	CASRPTTGYEQYF
TRBJ1-6	TRBV18	TRBD1	CASSLNRQGEDSPLHF
TRBJ2-7	TRBV5-1	.	CASSFWGEAYEQYF
TRBJ2-7	TRBV28	.	CASSRPDIYEQYF
TRBJ1-4	TRBV4-2	TRBD1	CASSQPGQGNEKLFF
TRBJ2-1	TRBV11-2	TRBD2	CASSLVASGYNEQFF
TRBJ2-7	TRBV30	TRBD2	CAWSSQREGEQYF
TRBJ2-7	TRBV13	.	CASSLYRDTKISEQYF
TRBJ1-6	TRBV19	TRBD1	CASSRRTGEDSPLHF
TRBJ1-1	TRBV4-2	TRBD1	CASSQATMGQWNTEAFF
TRBJ1-1	TRBV28	.	CASRTGGAGNTEAFF
TRBJ2-7	TRBV5-1	.	CASPTAYEQYF
TRBJ2-2	TRBV11-2	TRBD1	CASSLGTGTGELFF
TRBJ1-5	TRBV7-2	TRBD1	CASTQTGGRSNQPQHF
TRBJ2-3	TRBV6-1	.	CASSEVGHSTDTQYF
TRBJ2-7	TRBV7-6	.	CASSFSARYEQYF
.	TRBV28	.	CASSLLVSGMLYEQYF
TRBJ2-7	TRBV30	.	CAWSVTVYEQYF
TRBJ1-2	TRBV28	TRBD1	CASSGTDREDYGYTF
TRBJ2-1	TRBV19	.	CASRGAVQVNEQFF
.	TRBV5-1	.	CASSLGDTYRSYEQYF
TRBJ2-7	TRBV5-4	TRBD1	CASSRGQGQGTYEQYF
TRBJ1-5	TRBV6-1	.	CASSEQQGDQPQHF
TRBJ1-5	TRBV27	TRBD1	CASSSGQGIVQPQHF
TRBJ2-7	TRBV28	TRBD1	CASSLRQGAYEQYF